This TCR beta chain derives from a study of cytomegalovirus exposure and HLA in healthy donors. Study overall: The roughly 110 validation repertoires were produced on the same platform as the 650 or so repertoires of the first cohort. This was reported in a later analysis. Study conclusions and caveats: Most TCRs appeared rarely, but some public TCRs recurred in many donors. Cytomegalovirus-associated TCR beta chains were listed, numbering more than 150.

Trimming pared 0 bases from V and 5 bases from J, leaving 13 bases between. The germline CDR1 and CDR2 sequences are LGHNA and YSLEER. The CDR3 extends over 15 amino acids. Using immunoSEQ multiplex PCR, the repertoire was profiled, and TCRdb retains in-frame clones only, with some absent. The sample shows about 170,000 clones, approximately 86% of them seen only once. Notes on this clone: Its antigen is not identified.

This receptor was taken from a woman under 30 in good health and CMV-seronegative. Material for sequencing was PBMCs. This chain uses TRBV4-3 with TRBJ1-1, with D unresolved. For the CDR3, the DNA is TGCGCCAGCAGCCAAGATGTAGTAGGGAGGACTGAAGCTTTCTTT. It specifies CASSQDVVGRTEAFF.